This TCR beta chain was identified in a study of regulatory T cells in long-lasting Graves disease. Study information: Recently diagnosed Graves' patients had received antithyroid drugs for under 3 months. Points from the study as a whole: Persistent Graves' patients showed less TCR diversity than newly diagnosed patients showed.

Germline values: CDR1 SGHNT, CDR2 YENEEA. The CDR3 sequence is 15 residues long. V dropped 2 bases and J dropped 0 bases, with 8 bases sitting between them. For TCR beta, libraries came from iRepertoire HTBI primers and Arm-PCR of CDR3 regions. TCRdb re-derived calls from the multiplex PCR reads in MiXCR, one entry per CDR3 protein. The data contain approximately 470,000 distinct CDR3 sequences, under 20% of them singletons. Stated time point: newly diagnosed GD, antithyroid drugs for less than 3 months. Extracted RNA from PBMCs served as the source of the TCR library. For this clonotype: Antigen unknown.

These same records also appear under a second study, on T cells in Graves' hyperthyroidism and ophthalmopathy. From that second work: Carried out on the TCR CDR3, a first-round RT-PCR used the HTBI primer set.

The sample consisted of peripheral blood mononuclear cells (PBMCs), taken at new diagnosis, from a patient treated with antithyroid drugs. The sequence came from a man aged 35 to 55 with Graves disease. The chain employs TRBV11-3 and TRBJ2-4; no clear D. CDR3 region: CASSLPQLAKNIQYF. CDR3 DNA: TGTGCCAGCAGCTTACCACAGCTAGCCAAAAACATTCAGTACTTC.